This T cell receptor beta chain was sequenced during a study of blood T cell repertoires in COVID-19. The wider study: COVID-19 samples collected from the United States, Italy and Spain covered acute and convalescent phases. In each case, the material was cDNA or gDNA derived from T cells, B-cell-depleted T cells, or PBMCs.

The CDR3 is made up of 14 amino acids. V shed 2 bases and J shed 4 bases, with 8 bases lying between them. The germline CDR1 and CDR2 sequences are KGHSH and LQKENI. Original analysis: Scientists estimated how many nucleated cells there were by amplifying reference gene primers. TCRdb's copy holds only in-frame clones and misses some; the assay was immunoSEQ multiplex PCR. That table gives V, J and clone size, and the DNA gave D and trimming. The sample contains about half a million clones, about 91% of which appear only once. The Seattle patients joined while their infection was active and were tracked longitudinally afterward.

V usage is TRBV18 and J usage is TRBJ2-2; D is ambiguous. The sequencing input was peripheral blood. The source is a man aged 18 to 29 with COVID-19, enrolled during active disease. The chain's CDR3 is CASSPTASTGELFF. The CDR3 DNA reads TGTGCCAGCTCACCAACAGCTTCCACCGGGGAGCTGTTTTTT.